Below, 5 T cell receptor beta chains from the same sample are listed, as sequenced in a study of T cell clonality in common variable immunodeficiency. Some clones are missing from TCRdb's copy, which holds only in-frame ones; the method was immunoSEQ multiplex PCR. This repertoire holds more than 45,000 clones, and none appear only once. Sequenced input: peripheral blood mononuclear cells. The receptors originated from a person aged 18 to 75 in good health.

This clone has ten or more counts. Sequencing ends 3 residues short of the CDR3 end; the germline J gene provides the rest. This chain links TRBV5-4 with TRBJ2-3, with 8 bases fitting TRBD2. The CDR3 extends over 14 amino acids. Trimming cost V 1 base and J 6 bases; bases outside gene matches: 4. The germline V gene has CDR1 SGHNT and CDR2 YYREEE (reference sequence). The sequenced part of the CDR3 DNA is TGTGCCAGCAGCTTGAGCGGGGGAACGGATACG. Its protein product is CASSLSGGTDT. The full CDR3 protein reads CASSLSGGTDTQYF.

A note on this clone: The CDR3 goes on 3 residues after the read ends, and that part is filled in from the germline J gene. The chain couples TRBV7-6 to TRBJ2-3; 11 nucleotides match TRBD1. Germline V gene lookup returns CDR1 SGHVS and CDR2 FNYEAQ. The CDR3 loop spans 15 amino acids. CDR3 DNA (partial): TGTGCCAGCAGCCCAGGGACAGGGGGGAATCAGCCG. Its translation: CASSPGTGGNQP. The CDR3 in full is CASSPGTGGNQPQYF.

This clone was observed many times. CDR3: CASGPGQAENQPQHF. The CDR3 DNA, read in part, is TGTGCTAGTGGTCCGGGACAGGCGGAAAACCAGCCC. This chain joins TRBV12-5 and TRBJ1-5, with TRBD1 identical over 8 bases. The read ends 3 residues shy of where the CDR3 ends; the end is completed using the germline J gene. CDR3 length: 15 residues. CDR1 and CDR2 from the germline V gene are LGHNT and FRNRAP. V gave up 5 bases and J gave up 7 bases; unmatched junction bases: 10. The entire variable domain, with the rest obtained from reference TRBV12-5 and TRBJ1-5, is as follows: DARVTQTPRHKVTEMGQEVTMRCQPILGHNTVFWYRQTMMQGLELLAYFRNRAPLDDSGMPKDRFSAEMPDATLATLKIQPSEPRDSAVYFCASGPGQAENQPQHFGDGTRLSIL.

This clone was seen ten or more times. The read stops 3 residues short of the end of the CDR3; the missing end is completed from the germline J gene. The chain recombines TRBV7-2 with TRBJ2-1; D might be TRBD1 (5 bases). In germline, CDR1 is SGHTA, CDR2 FQGNSA. Trimming took 3 bases from V and 3 from J, leaving 12 bases between them. The length of the CDR3 is 15 residues. CDR3: CASSFTQGHYNEQFF. Partial CDR3 DNA: TGTGCCAGCAGCTTTACCCAGGGTCACTACAATGAG.

This clone was observed at least ten times. The observed sequence ends 3 residues before the CDR3 terminus, with the missing tail filled in from the germline J gene. The chain uses TRBV30 and TRBJ1-6; a weak D match, TRBD1 (5 bases). V gave up 3 bases and J gave up 9 bases, with 12 bases separating them. CDR1 and CDR2 from the germline V gene are GTSNPN and SVGIG (reference sequence). The CDR3 is made up of 13 amino acids. The chain's CDR3 is CAWRGQGGSPLHF. The covered CDR3 bases are TGTGCCTGGAGGGGGCAAGGTGGTTCACCC.